The 21 T cell receptor beta chains presented below share a single source sample, sequenced in a study of shared clonotypes between healthy human individuals (dated by TCRdb to the early 2020s). The library was prepared using the immunoSEQ multiplex PCR assay. TCRdb re-hosts the immuneACCESS table, in-frame sequences only. Its copies lack some clones; in the studies checked, an unresolved V gene accounts for under half of them, and the cause for the rest is not known. The sample table contains hundreds of thousands of clones; only one count was recorded for about 95% of them. The ten largest account for approximately 0.062% of the sample. The material sequenced was naive CD4+ T cells sorted from blood. The cell subset or site label, read with the paper, signifies: CD45RA+ positively selected. All receptors derive from a woman aged 30 to 39 in good health.

The chain is built from TRBV21-1 and TRBJ1-4; the table's D call, TRBD1, was not checked against the DNA. TRBV21-1 is described as a pseudogene. The CDR3 is 16 amino acids. CDR3 in amino acids: CASSKRATVTNEKLFF. The DNA of the CDR3 is TGTGCCAGCAGCAAAAGGGCGACAGTTACTAATGAAAAACTGTTTTTT.

This chain connects TRBV19 to TRBJ1-2, with D perhaps TRBD1 (5 bases). Germline CDR1 LNHDA, CDR2 SQIVND (reference sequence). Trimming removed 6 bases from V and 2 bases from J, with 16 bases in between. The CDR3 extends over 15 amino acids. CDR3 nucleotide sequence: TGTGCCAGTAGCGACCTTCCAGGGAGAAACTATGGCTACACCTTC. As protein: CASSDLPGRNYGYTF.

This clone has more than one count but fewer than ten. This chain links TRBV6-1 with TRBJ1-5; TRBD1 is a possible D gene (5 bases). Germline V gene lookup returns CDR1 MNHNS and CDR2 SASEGT. CDR3 length: 15 residues. V lost 11 bases, J lost 0 bases, and 17 bases lay in between. The CDR3 DNA reads as TGTGCCGTGGGAAGGGGCGGAGATAGCAATCAGCCCCAGCATTTT. As protein: CAVGRGGDSNQPQHF.

Regarding this clone: The sample holds other DNA sequences that translate to the same CDR3. CDR3 in amino acids: CASSRDRGYEQYF. In DNA, the CDR3 is TGTGCCAGCAGCCGGGACAGGGGCTACGAGCAGTACTTC. The V gene is TRBV6-5, the J gene TRBJ2-7; TRBD1 matches 10 bases. V lost 6 bases to trimming and J lost 3 bases; unmatched junction nucleotides: 2. The CDR3 has 13 residues. CDR1 is MNHEY, CDR2 SVGAGI, per germline.

V gene TRBV18 combines with J gene TRBJ1-2; a possible D gene is TRBD1 (6 bases). Germline V lookup: CDR1 KGHSH, CDR2 LQKENI. Trimming shortened V by 3 bases and J by 6 bases, and 17 bases separated the two germline ends. The CDR3 is 15 residues long. Here the CDR3 reads CASSPNLRDTDGYTF. The CDR3 DNA is TGTGCCAGCTCACCTAATCTCCGGGACACTGATGGCTACACCTTC.

This clone was counted once. The rearrangement uses TRBV7-8 and TRBJ2-7; D is ambiguous. Germline lookup yields CDR1 SGHVS and CDR2 FQNEAQ. Trimming shortened V by 3 bases and J by 0 bases, and 9 bases separated the two germline ends. The CDR3 has 14 residues. The CDR3 region is CASSFVPDSYEQYF. Here the CDR3 DNA reads TGTGCCAGCAGCTTTGTGCCAGACTCCTACGAGCAGTACTTC. The full variable domain, its missing parts supplied by reference TRBV7-8 and TRBJ2-7, is GAGVSQSPRYKVAKRGQDVALRCDPISGHVSLFWYQQALGQGPEFLTYFQNEAQLDKSGLPSDRFFAERPEGSVSTLKIQRTQQEDSAVYLCASSFVPDSYEQYFGPGTRLTVT.

The chain links TRBV19 to TRBJ1-2; 9 bases are shared with TRBD1. The CDR3 has 13 residues. Germline CDR1 LNHDA, CDR2 SQIVND (reference sequence). V gave up 5 bases and J gave up 6 bases; unmatched junction bases: 4. The CDR3 here is CASSLWTGDGYTF. The DNA for the CDR3 is TGTGCCAGTAGTCTGTGGACAGGGGATGGCTACACCTTC.

This chain uses TRBV18 with TRBJ1-4, with TRBD1 matching over 10 bases. CDR3 length equals 15 residues. Germline-derived CDR1 and CDR2 are KGHSH and LQKENI. Trimming cost V 3 bases and J 8 bases; bases outside gene matches: 6. CDR3: CASSPWDRGEEKLFF. The CDR3 DNA reads as TGTGCCAGCTCACCTTGGGACAGGGGCGAAGAAAAACTGTTTTTT.

J is TRBJ2-2 and V is TRBV19, with D perhaps given as TRBD1 or TRBD2 (5 bases each). The CDR3 sequence is 15 residues long. V was trimmed by 5 bases and J by 7 bases, leaving 17 bases between them. Germline V gene sequence: CDR1 LNHDA, CDR2 SQIVND (reference sequence). DNA for the CDR3: TGTGCCAGTAGTCGAGGGGCGCGGGTTAACGGGGAGCTGTTTTTT. Protein sequence: CASSRGARVNGELFF.

This clone appeared once. The chain recombines TRBV5-1 with TRBJ2-5; D perhaps matches TRBD1 (5 bases). The end of the DNA fits TRBJ2-7 better, so the J call may be wrong. Looked up from germline, CDR1 is SGHRS and CDR2 is YFSETQ. This CDR3 is built from 15 residues. The CDR3 spells CASSIRQPDSYEQYF. The CDR3 nucleotides read TGCGCCAGCAGCATAAGACAGCCGGACTCCTACGAGCAGTACTTC.

The rearrangement joins TRBV5-1 to TRBJ1-6; the D is unclear. Trimming removed 0 bases from V and 5 bases from J, with 9 bases in between. Germline V lookup: CDR1 SGHRS, CDR2 YFSETQ. CDR3 size: 15 residues. The CDR3 here is CASSLAGPDNSPLHF. The CDR3 bases are TGCGCCAGCAGCTTGGCAGGACCTGATAATTCACCCCTCCACTTT.

The V gene is TRBV11-1, the J gene TRBJ1-3; D uncertain. V dropped 4 bases and J dropped 4 bases, with 8 bases sitting between them. The CDR3 runs 13 residues. CDR1 SGHAT and CDR2 FQDESV come from the germline V gene (reference sequence). The CDR3 nucleotides read TGTGCCAGCAGCTCCGTCGCGGGAAACACCATATATTTT. Its translation is CASSSVAGNTIYF.

J is TRBJ2-5 and V is TRBV30; possible D gene TRBD2, 6 bases. The CDR3 covers 15 residues. V lost 4 bases and J 5 bases, leaving 20 bases between the germline ends. Germline CDR1 reads GTSNPN; CDR2 reads SVGIG (reference sequence). CDR3 protein: CAWNTPRRRGETQYF. CDR3 DNA: TGTGCCTGGAACACCCCAAGGCGCCGGGGGGAGACCCAGTACTTC.

V usage is TRBV29-1 and J usage is TRBJ2-5, with 9 bases aligning to TRBD2. The J call may be mistaken, given a closer DNA end match to TRBJ2-7. CDR1 SQVTM and CDR2 ANQGSEA come from the germline V gene. The CDR3 is 13 amino acids. The CDR3 protein is CSVVETSGYEQYF. The CDR3 bases are TGCAGCGTTGTTGAGACTAGCGGTTACGAGCAGTACTTC.

The chain employs TRBV28 and TRBJ1-5; D not resolved. The CDR3 is made up of 14 amino acids. V was shortened by 2 bases and J by 4 bases, with 9 bases between the two germline ends. The germline CDR1 and CDR2 sequences are MDHEN and SYDVKM. This chain's CDR3 is CASSLPGPNQPQHF. The CDR3 nucleotides read TGTGCCAGCAGTTTACCGGGTCCGAATCAGCCCCAGCATTTT.

The genes are TRBV6-5 and TRBJ2-7; 8 bases are shared with TRBD1. V trimming: 6 bases; J trimming: 0 bases; junction bases outside the gene matches: 7. The CDR3 contains 15 residues. From germline, CDR1 is MNHEY and CDR2 SVGAGI. The CDR3 region has the DNA TGTGCCAGCAGCCTACAGGGGGGCAGCTCCTACGAGCAGTACTTC. This encodes CASSLQGGSSYEQYF.

The chain carries TRBV18 and TRBJ1-3, with no clear D. This CDR3 region has 17 residues. The V gene lost 3 bases and the J gene lost 7 bases, with 22 bases spanning the gap. Per the germline V gene, CDR1 is KGHSH and CDR2 is LQKENI. The CDR3 loop reads CASSPRLLTDGRNTIYF. CDR3 bases: TGTGCCAGCTCACCTCGGTTATTGACGGACGGTCGCAACACCATATATTTT.

This chain joins TRBV5-1 and TRBJ2-5; TRBD1 matches at 9 bases. Gene TRBJ2-7 matches the end of the DNA better, so the J call may be wrong. This CDR3 has 14 residues. The germline V gene has CDR1 SGHRS and CDR2 YFSETQ. CDR3 sequence: CASSPGQGTNEQYF. The DNA for the CDR3 is TGCGCCAGCAGCCCGGGACAGGGTACCAACGAGCAGTACTTC.

CDR3 residues: CASSSHGRETQYF. The CDR3 DNA sequence: TGTGCCAGCAGTTCCCACGGTCGGGAGACCCAGTACTTC. V and J are TRBV27 and TRBJ2-5; no reliable D call. The CDR3 runs 13 residues. The germline V gene has CDR1 MNHEY and CDR2 SMNVEV (reference sequence). V was trimmed by 4 bases and J by 5 bases, leaving 11 bases between them.

The gene calls are TRBV6-1 and TRBJ2-7, with D perhaps given as TRBD1 or TRBD2 (5 bases each). V lost 4 bases and J lost 5, with 18 bases in between. The V gene's germline CDR1 is MNHNS and CDR2 SASEGT. This CDR3 has 15 amino acids. The CDR3 loop reads CASSAPDGAADEQYF. CDR3 coding DNA: TGTGCCAGCAGTGCCCCCGACGGGGCTGCCGACGAGCAGTACTTC.

This clone was seen only once. The chain recombines TRBV28 with TRBJ2-5; D remains unclear. The DNA end is a closer match to TRBJ2-7, so the J assignment may be wrong. The CDR3 totals 14 residues. Germline CDR1 reads MDHEN; CDR2 reads SYDVKM. The CDR3 here is CASSLWTASYEQYF. CDR3 nucleotides: TGTGCCAGCAGTTTGTGGACGGCATCCTACGAGCAGTACTTC.